This TCR beta chain is from a study of T-cell reconstitution after alpha-beta-depleted transplantation in children. The TCRbeta library incorporated unique molecular identifiers. TCRdb fed the PCR reads into MiXCR, producing one record per CDR3 protein. The table has around 140,000 distinct CDR3 sequences, around 9% seen once. This clonotype was recorded at least ten times. Antigen: not known. Findings of the study overall: Surviving recipient T cells and intrathymic progenitors accounted for some patients' high TCRbeta diversity at day 60. In patients about two months after transplant, alpha-beta T cells reportedly arose from several hundred expanded graft clones. The main origin of T-cell counts and diversity one year after transplant was newly produced T cells.

Deletions cut 7 bases from V and 4 bases from J, with 23 bases between. The CDR3 runs 17 residues. Sequenced material: PBMCs, mostly from graft donor cells, taken 180 days after TCRalphabeta/CD19-depleted stem cell transplant. The TCR originated in a female patient between 2 and 15 years old who had a stem cell transplant for congenital amegakaryocytic thrombocytopenia, so the T cells may come from the graft donor. The chain recombines TRBV12-3 or TRBV12-4 with TRBJ1-3; D not certain. The CDR3 DNA follows: TGTGCCAGCACTTCCCGGGCTCAGGCGTTTAAAGGAAACACCATATATTTT. This gives the protein CASTSRAQAFKGNTIYF.